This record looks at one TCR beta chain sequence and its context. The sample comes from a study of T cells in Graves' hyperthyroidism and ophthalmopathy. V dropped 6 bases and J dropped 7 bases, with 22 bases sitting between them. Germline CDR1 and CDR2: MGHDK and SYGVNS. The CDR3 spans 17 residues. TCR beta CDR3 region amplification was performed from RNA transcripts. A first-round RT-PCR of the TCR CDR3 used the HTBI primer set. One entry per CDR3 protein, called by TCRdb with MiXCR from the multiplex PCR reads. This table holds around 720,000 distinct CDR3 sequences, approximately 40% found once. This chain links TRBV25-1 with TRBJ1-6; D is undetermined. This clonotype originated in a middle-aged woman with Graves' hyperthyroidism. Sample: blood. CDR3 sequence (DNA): TGTGCCAGCAGCCCTGGAAGGCGAGTAGAGTTGAATTCACCCCTCCACTTT. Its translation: CASSPGRRVELNSPLHF.